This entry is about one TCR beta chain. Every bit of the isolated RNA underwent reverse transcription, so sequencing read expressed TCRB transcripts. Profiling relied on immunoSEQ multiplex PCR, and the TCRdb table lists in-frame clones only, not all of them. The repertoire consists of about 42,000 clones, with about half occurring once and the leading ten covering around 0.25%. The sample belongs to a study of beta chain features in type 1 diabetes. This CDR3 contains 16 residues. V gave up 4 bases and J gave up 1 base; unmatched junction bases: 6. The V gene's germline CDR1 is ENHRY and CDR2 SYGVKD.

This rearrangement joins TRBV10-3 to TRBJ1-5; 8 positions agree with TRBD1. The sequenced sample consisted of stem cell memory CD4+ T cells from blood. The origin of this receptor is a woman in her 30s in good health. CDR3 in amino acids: CAISGTGWESNQPQHF. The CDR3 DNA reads TGTGCCATCAGTGGGACAGGGTGGGAGAGCAATCAGCCCCAGCATTTT.